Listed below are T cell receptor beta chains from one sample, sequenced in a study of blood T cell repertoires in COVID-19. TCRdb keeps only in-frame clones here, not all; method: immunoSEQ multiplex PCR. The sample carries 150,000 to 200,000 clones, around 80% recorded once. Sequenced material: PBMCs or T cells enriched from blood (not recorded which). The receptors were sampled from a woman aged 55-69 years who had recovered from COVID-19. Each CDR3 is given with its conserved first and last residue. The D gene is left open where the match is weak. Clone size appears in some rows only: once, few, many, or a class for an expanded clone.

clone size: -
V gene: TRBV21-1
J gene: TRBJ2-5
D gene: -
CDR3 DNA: TGTGCCAGCTTCGAACCACAGCAAACAGAGACCCAGTACTTC
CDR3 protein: CASFEPQQTETQYF

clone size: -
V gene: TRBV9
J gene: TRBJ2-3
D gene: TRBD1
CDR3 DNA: TGTGCCAGCAACCCCGGACAGGACACAGATACGCAGTATTTT
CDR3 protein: CASNPGQDTDTQYF

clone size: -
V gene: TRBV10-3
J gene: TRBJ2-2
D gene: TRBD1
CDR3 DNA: TGTGCCATCAGTGCCGGGACAGGGGTAACCGGGGAGCTGTTTTTT
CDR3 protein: CAISAGTGVTGELFF

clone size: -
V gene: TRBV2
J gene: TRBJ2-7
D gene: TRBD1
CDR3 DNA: TGTGCCAGCACCACCGGGACAGGGGCGCGAGAGCAGTACTTC
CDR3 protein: CASTTGTGAREQYF

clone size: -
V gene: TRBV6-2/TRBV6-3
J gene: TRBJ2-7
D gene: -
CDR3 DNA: TGTGCCAGCAGTTACTCCGTCCTTTCCGGGACCTACGAGCAGTACTTC
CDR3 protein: CASSYSVLSGTYEQYF

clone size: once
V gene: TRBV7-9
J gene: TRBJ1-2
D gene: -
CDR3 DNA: TGTGCCAGCACCCCCATCGGGGGCTATGGCTACACCTTC
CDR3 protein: CASTPIGGYGYTF

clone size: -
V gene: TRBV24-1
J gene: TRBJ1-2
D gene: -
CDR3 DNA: TGTGCCACCAGTGATCCCGGGACATCCTATGGCTACACCTTC
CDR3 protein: CATSDPGTSYGYTF

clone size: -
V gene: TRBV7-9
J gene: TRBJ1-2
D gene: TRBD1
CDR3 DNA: TGTGCCAGCAGCTTCCAGGGGGCCAGGGGCTACACCTTC
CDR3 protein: CASSFQGARGYTF

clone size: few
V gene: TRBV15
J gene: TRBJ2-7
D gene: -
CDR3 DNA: TGTGCCACCAGCAGAGATTACAGGGACGAGCAGTACTTC
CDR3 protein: CATSRDYRDEQYF

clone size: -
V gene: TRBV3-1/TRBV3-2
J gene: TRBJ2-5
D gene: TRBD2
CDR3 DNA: TGTGCCAGCAGCGATTCGGGGGGGCTGGAGACCCAGTACTTC
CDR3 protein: CASSDSGGLETQYF

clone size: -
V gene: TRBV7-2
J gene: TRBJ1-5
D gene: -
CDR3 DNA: TGTGCCAGCAGCTTAGTGGGGGGTAGCAATCAGCCCCAGCATTTT
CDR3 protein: CASSLVGGSNQPQHF

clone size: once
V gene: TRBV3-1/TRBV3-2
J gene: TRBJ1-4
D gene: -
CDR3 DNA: TGTGCCAGCAGCCAAAGGGGGACGGAGAGTGAAAAACTGTTTTTT
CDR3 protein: CASSQRGTESEKLFF

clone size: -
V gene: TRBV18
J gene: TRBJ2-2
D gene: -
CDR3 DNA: TGTGCCAGCTCACCACCGGGACTCCGGAGAGGCACCGGGGAGCTGTTTTTT
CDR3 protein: CASSPPGLRRGTGELFF

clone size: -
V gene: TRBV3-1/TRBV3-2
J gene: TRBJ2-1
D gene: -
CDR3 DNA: TGTGCCAGCAGCCATCTAGGGGGACCCCTTAGCCTCCGGAATGAGCAGTTCTTC
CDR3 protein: CASSHLGGPLSLRNEQFF

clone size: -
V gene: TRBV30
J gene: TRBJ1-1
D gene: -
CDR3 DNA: TGTGCCTGGAGCTGGGGGGGCACTGAAGCTTTCTTT
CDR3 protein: CAWSWGGTEAFF

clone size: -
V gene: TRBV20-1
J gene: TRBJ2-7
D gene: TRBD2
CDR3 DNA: TGCAGTGCTAGTTTAGCGGGAGGGCCTGGCGAGCAGTACTTC
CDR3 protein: CSASLAGGPGEQYF

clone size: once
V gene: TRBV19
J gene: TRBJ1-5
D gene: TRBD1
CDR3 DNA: TGTGCCAGTAGCGTGGACAGGGCGCTCAATCAGCCCCAGCATTTT
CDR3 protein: CASSVDRALNQPQHF

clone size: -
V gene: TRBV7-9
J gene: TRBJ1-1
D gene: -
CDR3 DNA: TGTGCCAGCAGCCCTCGGGGGGCAGGTATGAACACTGAAGCTTTCTTT
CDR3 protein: CASSPRGAGMNTEAFF

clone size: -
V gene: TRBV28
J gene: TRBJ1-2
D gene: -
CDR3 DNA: TGTGCCAGCAGCCTCACAGGGACCCCTATTGGCTACACCTTC
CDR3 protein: CASSLTGTPIGYTF

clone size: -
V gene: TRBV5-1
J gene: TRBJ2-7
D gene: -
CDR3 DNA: TGCGCCAGCAGCCAGGGGGGCCAGTCGGGGGAGCAGTACTTC
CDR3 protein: CASSQGGQSGEQYF

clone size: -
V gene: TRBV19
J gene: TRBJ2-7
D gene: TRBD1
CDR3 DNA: TGTGCCAGTAGTATAACACGGACAGGACACGAGCAGTACTTC
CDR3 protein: CASSITRTGHEQYF

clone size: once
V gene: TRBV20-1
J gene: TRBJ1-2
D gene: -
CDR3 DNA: TGCAGTGCTAGAGAGGGGGGTAGCTACACCTTC
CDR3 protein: CSAREGGSYTF

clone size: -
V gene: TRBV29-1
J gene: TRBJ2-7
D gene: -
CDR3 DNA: TGCAGCGTTGAAGTCACACAGGGTTACGAGCAGTACTTC
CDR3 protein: CSVEVTQGYEQYF

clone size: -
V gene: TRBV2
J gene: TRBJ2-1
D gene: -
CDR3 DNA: TGTGCCAGCAGTGCTCTCACAGGGTCCTCCTACAATGAGCAGTTCTTC
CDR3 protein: CASSALTGSSYNEQFF

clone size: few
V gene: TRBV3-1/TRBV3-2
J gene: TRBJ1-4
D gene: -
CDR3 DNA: TGTGCCAGCAGCCCCTCGGGGGAAGAAAAACTGTTTTTT
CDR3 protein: CASSPSGEEKLFF

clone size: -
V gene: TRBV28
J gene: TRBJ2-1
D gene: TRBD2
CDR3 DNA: TGTGCCAGCAGTCCCCGGGCGCGGGAGTTGGATGAGCAGTTCTTC
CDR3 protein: CASSPRARELDEQFF

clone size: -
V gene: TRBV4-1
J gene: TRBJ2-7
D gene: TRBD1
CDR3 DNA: TGCGCCAGCAGCCAAGATAGGGTCAGGGGGCTCTACGAGCAGTACTTC
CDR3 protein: CASSQDRVRGLYEQYF

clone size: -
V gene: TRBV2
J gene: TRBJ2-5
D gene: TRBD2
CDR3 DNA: TGTGCCAGCAGTGTGACTAGCGGGAGTGGAGAGACCCAGTACTTC
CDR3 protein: CASSVTSGSGETQYF

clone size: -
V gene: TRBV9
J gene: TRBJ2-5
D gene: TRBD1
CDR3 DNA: TGTGCCAGCAGCTTCGATCACAGGGGCCAAGAGACCCAGTACTTC
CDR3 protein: CASSFDHRGQETQYF

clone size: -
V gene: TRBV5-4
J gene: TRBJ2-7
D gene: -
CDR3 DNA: TGTGCCAGCAGCTTGGGGGGTGGGTCGGGGTATTACGAGCAGTACTTC
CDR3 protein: CASSLGGGSGYYEQYF

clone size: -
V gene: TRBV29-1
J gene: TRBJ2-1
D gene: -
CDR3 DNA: TGCAGCGTTGAAGATCTGGGAGGGGGGAGGCAGTTCTTC
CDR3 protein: CSVEDLGGGRQFF

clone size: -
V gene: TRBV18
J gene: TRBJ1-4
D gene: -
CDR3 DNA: TGTGCCAGCTCACCACCGGGGCAGATGTCTAATGAAAAACTGTTTTTT
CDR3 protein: CASSPPGQMSNEKLFF

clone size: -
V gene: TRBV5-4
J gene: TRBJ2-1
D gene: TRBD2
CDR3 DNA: TGTGCCAGCAGCAACGGACTAGCGGGAGTCAATGAGCAGTTCTTC
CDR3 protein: CASSNGLAGVNEQFF

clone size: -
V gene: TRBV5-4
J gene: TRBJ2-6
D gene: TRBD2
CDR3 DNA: TGTGCCAGCAGCCTGACACTAGCGGGAGTGTATGGGGCCAACGTCCTGACTTTC
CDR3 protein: CASSLTLAGVYGANVLTF

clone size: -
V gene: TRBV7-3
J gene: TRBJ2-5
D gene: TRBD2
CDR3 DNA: TGTGCCAGCAGCCGTAGCGGGGGGGCTGCGGAGACCCAGTACTTC
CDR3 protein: CASSRSGGAAETQYF

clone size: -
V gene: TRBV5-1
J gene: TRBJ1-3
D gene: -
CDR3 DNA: TGCGCCAGCAGCCCCGGTGTGGGGGCCGGGGGAAACACCATATATTTT
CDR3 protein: CASSPGVGAGGNTIYF

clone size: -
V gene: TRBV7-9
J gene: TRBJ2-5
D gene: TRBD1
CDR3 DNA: TGTGCCAGCAGCCTTGACAGGGGAGCTCAGACCCAGTACTTC
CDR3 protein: CASSLDRGAQTQYF

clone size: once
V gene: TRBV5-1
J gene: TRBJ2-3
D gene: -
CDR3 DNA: TGCGCCAGCAGCCCAGGTCCGACAGTCTTTAGCACAGATACGCAGTATTTT
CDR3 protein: CASSPGPTVFSTDTQYF

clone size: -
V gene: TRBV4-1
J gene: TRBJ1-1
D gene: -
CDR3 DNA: TGCGCCAGCAGCCAAGAAGGTCTAAGGGGCACGAACACTGAAGCTTTCTTT
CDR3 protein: CASSQEGLRGTNTEAFF

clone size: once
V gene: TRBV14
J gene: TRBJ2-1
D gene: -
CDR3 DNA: TGTGCCAGCAGCCAAGGGACAGACCTGTTCTTC
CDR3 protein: CASSQGTDLFF